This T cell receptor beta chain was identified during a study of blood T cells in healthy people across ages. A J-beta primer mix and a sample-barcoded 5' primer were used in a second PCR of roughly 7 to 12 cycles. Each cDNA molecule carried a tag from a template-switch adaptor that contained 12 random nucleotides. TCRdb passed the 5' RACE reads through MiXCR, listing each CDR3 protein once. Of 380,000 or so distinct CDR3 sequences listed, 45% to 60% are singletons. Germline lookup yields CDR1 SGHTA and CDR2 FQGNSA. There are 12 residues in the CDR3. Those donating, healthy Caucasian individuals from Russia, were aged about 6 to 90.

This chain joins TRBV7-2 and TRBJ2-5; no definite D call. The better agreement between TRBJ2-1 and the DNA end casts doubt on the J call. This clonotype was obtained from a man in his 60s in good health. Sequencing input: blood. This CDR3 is CASSLGRGEQFF. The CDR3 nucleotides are TGTGCCAGCAGCTTAGGGCGAGGAGAGCAGTTCTTC.